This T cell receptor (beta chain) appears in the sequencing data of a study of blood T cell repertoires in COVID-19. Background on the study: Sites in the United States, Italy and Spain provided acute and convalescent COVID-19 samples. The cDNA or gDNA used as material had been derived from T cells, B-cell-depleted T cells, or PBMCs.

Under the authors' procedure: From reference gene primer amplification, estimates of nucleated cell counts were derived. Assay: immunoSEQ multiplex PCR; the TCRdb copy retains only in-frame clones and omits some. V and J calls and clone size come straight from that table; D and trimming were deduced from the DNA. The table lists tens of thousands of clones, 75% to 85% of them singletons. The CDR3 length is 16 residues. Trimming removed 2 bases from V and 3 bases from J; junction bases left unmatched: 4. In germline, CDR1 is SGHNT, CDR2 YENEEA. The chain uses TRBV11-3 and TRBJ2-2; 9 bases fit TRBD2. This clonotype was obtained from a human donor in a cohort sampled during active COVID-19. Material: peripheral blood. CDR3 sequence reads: CASSLRSGGYTGELFF. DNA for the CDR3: TGTGCCAGCAGCTTACGTAGCGGGGGCTACACCGGGGAGCTGTTTTTT.